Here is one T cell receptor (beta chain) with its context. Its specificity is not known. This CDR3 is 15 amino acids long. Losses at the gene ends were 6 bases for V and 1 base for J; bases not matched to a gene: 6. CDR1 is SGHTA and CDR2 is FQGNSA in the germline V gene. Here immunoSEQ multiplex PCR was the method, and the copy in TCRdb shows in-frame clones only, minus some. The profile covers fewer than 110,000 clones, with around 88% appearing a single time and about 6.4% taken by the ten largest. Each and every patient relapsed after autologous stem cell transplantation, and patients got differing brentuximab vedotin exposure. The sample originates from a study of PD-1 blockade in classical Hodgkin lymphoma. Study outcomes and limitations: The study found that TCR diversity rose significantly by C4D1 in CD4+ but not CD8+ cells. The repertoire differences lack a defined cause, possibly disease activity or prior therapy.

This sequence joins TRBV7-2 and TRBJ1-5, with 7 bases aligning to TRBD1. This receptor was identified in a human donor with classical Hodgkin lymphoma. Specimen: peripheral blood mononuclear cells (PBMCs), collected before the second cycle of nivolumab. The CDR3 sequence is CASSQGGLSNQPQHF. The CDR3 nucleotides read TGTGCCAGCAGTCAAGGGGGCTTGAGCAATCAGCCCCAGCATTTT.